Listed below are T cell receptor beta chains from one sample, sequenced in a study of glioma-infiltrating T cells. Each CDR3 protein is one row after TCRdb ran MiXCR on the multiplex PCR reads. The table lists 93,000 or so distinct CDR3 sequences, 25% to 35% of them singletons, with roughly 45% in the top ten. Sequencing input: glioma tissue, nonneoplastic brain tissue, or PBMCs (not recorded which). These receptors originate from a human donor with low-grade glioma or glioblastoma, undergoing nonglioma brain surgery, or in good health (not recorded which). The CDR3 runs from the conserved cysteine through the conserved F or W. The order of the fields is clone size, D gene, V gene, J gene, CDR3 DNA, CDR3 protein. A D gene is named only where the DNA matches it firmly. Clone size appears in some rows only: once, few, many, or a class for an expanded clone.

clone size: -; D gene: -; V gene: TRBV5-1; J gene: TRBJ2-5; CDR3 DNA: TGCGCCAGCAGCTTCGCAGGGGGGGAAGAGACCCAGTACTTC; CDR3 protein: CASSFAGGEETQYF
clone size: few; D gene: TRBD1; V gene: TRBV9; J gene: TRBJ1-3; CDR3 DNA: TGTGCCAGCAACCCTGGACAGGGTGCAAACACCATATATTTT; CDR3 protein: CASNPGQGANTIYF
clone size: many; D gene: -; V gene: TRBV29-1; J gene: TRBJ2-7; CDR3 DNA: TGCAGCGTTGTTCGGCCCTACCCGCCCTACGAGCAGTACTTC; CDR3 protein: CSVVRPYPPYEQYF
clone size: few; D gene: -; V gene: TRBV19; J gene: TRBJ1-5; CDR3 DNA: TGTGCCAGTACCCCGGGCAGACATCAGCCCCAGCATTTT; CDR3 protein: CASTPGRHQPQHF
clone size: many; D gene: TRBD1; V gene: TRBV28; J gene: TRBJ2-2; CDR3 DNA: TGTGCCAGCAGTTTATATGAGTGGGACAGCACCGGGGAGCTGTTTTTT; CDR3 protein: CASSLYEWDSTGELFF
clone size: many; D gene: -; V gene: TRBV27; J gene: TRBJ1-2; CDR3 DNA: TGTGCCAGCAGTTTTCGGGGTAACTATGGCTACACCTTC; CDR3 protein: CASSFRGNYGYTF
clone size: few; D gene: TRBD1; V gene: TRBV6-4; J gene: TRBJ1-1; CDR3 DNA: TGTGCCAGCAGTGACGGGACAGGAAGGAACACTGAAGCTTTCTTT; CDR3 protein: CASSDGTGRNTEAFF
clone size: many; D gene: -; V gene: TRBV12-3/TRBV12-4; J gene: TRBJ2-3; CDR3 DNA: TGTGCCAGCAGTTTGAGGGACACAGATACGCAGTATTTT; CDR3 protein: CASSLRDTDTQYF
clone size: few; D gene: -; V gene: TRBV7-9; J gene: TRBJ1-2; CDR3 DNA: TGTGCCAGCAGCTTCTCGGGGATCCCTCCATATGGCTACACCTTC; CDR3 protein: CASSFSGIPPYGYTF
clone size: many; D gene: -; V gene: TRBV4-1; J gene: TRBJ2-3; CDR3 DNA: TGCGCCAGCAGCCTGGACCTAGGGGATACGCAGTATTTT; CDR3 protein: CASSLDLGDTQYF
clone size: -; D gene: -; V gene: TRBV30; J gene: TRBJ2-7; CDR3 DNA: TGTGCCTGGATCGGTTCGGGAGTCTACGAGCAGTACTTC; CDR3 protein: CAWIGSGVYEQYF
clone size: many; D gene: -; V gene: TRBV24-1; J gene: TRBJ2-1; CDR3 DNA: TGTGCCACCAGTGATGTAACCGGGACGCGCTCCTACAATGAGCAGTTCTTC; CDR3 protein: CATSDVTGTRSYNEQFF
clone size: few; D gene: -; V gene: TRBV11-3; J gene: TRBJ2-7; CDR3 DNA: TGTGCCAGCAGCCCAGGTTGGGGACGCGAGCAGTACTTC; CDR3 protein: CASSPGWGREQYF
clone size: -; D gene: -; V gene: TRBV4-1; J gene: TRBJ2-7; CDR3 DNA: TGCGCCAGCAGCCAAGAAGCGCAGGGAAACTTATACGAGCAGTACTTC; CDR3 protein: CASSQEAQGNLYEQYF
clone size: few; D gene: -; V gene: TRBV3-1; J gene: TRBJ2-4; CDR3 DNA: TGTGCCAGCAGCCAACCCAAGGGAGGCAAAAACATTCAGTACTTC; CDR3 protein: CASSQPKGGKNIQYF
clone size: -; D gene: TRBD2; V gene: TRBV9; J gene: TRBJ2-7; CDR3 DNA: TGTGCCAGCAGCGCTTTAGCGGGGGAGAGCTCCTACGAGCAGTACTTC; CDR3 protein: CASSALAGESSYEQYF